This T cell receptor beta chain was sequenced in a study of blood T cell repertoires in COVID-19. Germline V gene sequence: CDR1 SGDLS, CDR2 YYNGEE. CDR3 size: 15 residues. Trimming removed 0 bases from V and 0 bases from J, with 9 bases in between. The assay was immunoSEQ multiplex PCR, and TCRdb's table has in-frame clones only and misses some. There are about 190,000 clones in the sample; around 84% occur only once, and 13% to 15% lies in the top ten. This TCR derives from a man between 25 and 39 years old with active or convalescent COVID-19. The material sequenced was peripheral blood. The chain combines TRBV9 with TRBJ2-5; weak D call: TRBD1 (6 bases). The CDR3 nucleotides are TGTGCCAGCAGCGTAGGGACAGCAGACCAAGAGACCCAGTACTTC. Its translation: CASSVGTADQETQYF. Based on the CDR3 plus reference TRBV9 and TRBJ2-5, the full variable domain is DSGVTQTPKHLITATGQRVTLRCSPRSGDLSVYWYQQSLDQGLQFLIQYYNGEERAKGNILERFSAQQFPDLHSELNLSSLELGDSALYFCASSVGTADQETQYFGPGTRLLVL.